This paragraph covers one T cell receptor beta chain sequence. Its matching antigen is unknown. These data come from a study of cytomegalovirus exposure and HLA in healthy donors. Study results and limitations: Later on, an analysis tied 15,000 to 20,000 TCR beta sequences to HLA alleles at 0.05 false discovery rate. Common viral pathogens (according to a later analysis) appeared linked to several of the most significant clusters.

Amplification used 60 Vbeta primers and 13 Jbeta primers. Some clones are missing from TCRdb's copy, which holds only in-frame ones; the method was immunoSEQ multiplex PCR. The sample carries about 190,000 clones, around 87% recorded once. Germline V gene data show CDR1 as SGHAT and CDR2 as FQNNGV. Trimming took 6 bases from V and 2 from J, leaving 13 bases between them. The CDR3 contains 14 residues. The V call is TRBV11-2, the J call TRBJ2-5, with D tentatively TRBD1 (6 bases). Sequencing was carried out using PBMCs. This clonotype originated in a woman under 30 in good health and CMV-seronegative. CDR3 sequence (DNA): TGTGCCAGCAGATTTGGACAGTTACAAGAGACCCAGTACTTC. Translating gives CASRFGQLQETQYF.